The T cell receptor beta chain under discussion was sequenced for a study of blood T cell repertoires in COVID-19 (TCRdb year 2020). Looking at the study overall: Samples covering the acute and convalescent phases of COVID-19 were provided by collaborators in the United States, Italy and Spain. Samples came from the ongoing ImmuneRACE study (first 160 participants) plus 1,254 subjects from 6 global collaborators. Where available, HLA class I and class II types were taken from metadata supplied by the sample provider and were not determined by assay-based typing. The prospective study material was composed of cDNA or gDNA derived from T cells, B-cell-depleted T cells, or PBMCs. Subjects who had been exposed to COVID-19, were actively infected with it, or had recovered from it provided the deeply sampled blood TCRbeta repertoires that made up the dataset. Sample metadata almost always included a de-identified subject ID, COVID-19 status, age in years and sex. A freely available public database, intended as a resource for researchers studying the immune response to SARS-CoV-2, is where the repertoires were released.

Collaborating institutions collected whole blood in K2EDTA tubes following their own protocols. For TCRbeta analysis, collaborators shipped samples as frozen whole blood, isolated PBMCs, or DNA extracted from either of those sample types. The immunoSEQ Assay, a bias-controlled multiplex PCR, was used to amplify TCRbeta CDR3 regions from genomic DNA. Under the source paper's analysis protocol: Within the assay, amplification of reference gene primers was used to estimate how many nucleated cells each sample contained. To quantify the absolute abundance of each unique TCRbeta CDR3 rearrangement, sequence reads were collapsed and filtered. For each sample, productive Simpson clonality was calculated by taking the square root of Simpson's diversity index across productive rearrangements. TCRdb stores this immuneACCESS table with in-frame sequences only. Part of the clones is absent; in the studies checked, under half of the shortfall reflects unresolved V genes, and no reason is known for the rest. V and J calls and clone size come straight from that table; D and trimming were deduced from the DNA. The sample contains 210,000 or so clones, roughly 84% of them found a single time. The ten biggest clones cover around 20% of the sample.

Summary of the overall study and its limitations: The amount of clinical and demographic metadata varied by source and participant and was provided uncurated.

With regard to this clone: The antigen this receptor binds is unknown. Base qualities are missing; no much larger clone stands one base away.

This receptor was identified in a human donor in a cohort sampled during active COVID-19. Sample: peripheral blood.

CDR3 protein: CATSSPGGISPLHF. The base sequence is TGTGCCACCAGCAGTCCAGGGGGAATTTCACCCCTCCACTTT. The sequence joins TRBV15 to TRBJ1-6; 7 of the junction bases match TRBD1. Sequences LNHNV (CDR1) and YYDKDF (CDR2) are obtained from the germline V gene (reference sequence). The CDR3 contains 14 residues, cysteine and phenylalanine counted. The DNA shown is the 42-base CDR3, in frame from base 1. Germline trimming: 3 bases from V, 9 bases from J; junction bases outside gene matches: 5.